The source of this T cell receptor (beta chain) is a study of post-analysis software for immune sequencing data. Study findings and constraints: Controls showed significantly higher normalized Chao1 diversity than did multiple sclerosis patients. By F measure, strong co-clustering occurred among samples prepared in the same batch. With TRBV5-6, TRBV5-1 and TRBV20-1 included, five TRBV segments were more frequent in patients than in controls.

A remark on this clonotype: Its target is unknown.

Germline assignment: CDR1 MGHRA and CDR2 YSYEKL. This CDR3 has 15 amino acids. Trimming stripped 0 bases from V and 8 bases from J, with 14 bases between. Unique molecular identifiers were present in the TCR beta cDNA libraries. Once roughly 0.85 to 11 million T cells were used, a few hundred thousand cDNA molecules resulted. Each CDR3 protein is one row after TCRdb ran MiXCR on the PCR reads. The profile covers fewer than 700,000 distinct CDR3 sequences, with around 44% appearing a single time and 1.5% to 2% taken by the ten largest. V gene TRBV4-1 combines with J gene TRBJ2-1; a possible D gene is TRBD2 (6 bases). The clonotype originates from a girl between 10 and 17 years old with multiple sclerosis. The sample was blood. The CDR3 loop reads CASSQEKGGVDEQFF. The CDR3 nucleotides are TGCGCCAGCAGCCAAGAGAAGGGAGGAGTCGATGAGCAGTTCTTC.